This TCR beta chain was found in a study of response to subunit inactivated influenza vaccine. TCRdb redid the calling of the RT-PCR reads with MiXCR, one entry per CDR3 protein. The repertoire holds 600,000 to 850,000 distinct CDR3 sequences, around 15% seen once, with about 7.6% in the top ten. The study's findings and limits: That few new T cells are recruited by each seasonal influenza vaccination was the authors' suggestion.

This clonotype was observed a handful of times. Its antigen is not known. Trimming left V 4 bases short and J 2 bases short, with 8 bases between. The CDR3 totals 12 residues. CDR1 and CDR2 from the germline V gene are SQVTM and ANQGSEA. The origin of this receptor is a man in his forties or fifties who received an inactivated influenza vaccine. The sequencing here drew on PBMCs from blood, taken approximately 15 days before vaccination. The V gene is TRBV29-1, the J gene TRBJ2-5; D is undetermined. DNA for the CDR3: TGCAGCGTTGTTCGGGTTCAAGAGACCCAGTACTTC. It translates to CSVVRVQETQYF.